This T cell receptor (beta chain) is drawn from a study of T cell changes during pregnancy in multiple sclerosis. In germline, CDR1 is MGHRA, CDR2 YSYEKL. This CDR3 comprises 13 residues. V shed 0 bases and J shed 7 bases, with 9 bases lying between them. The protocol was immunoSEQ multiplex PCR, while the TCRdb copy is restricted to in-frame clones and leaves out a portion. The repertoire consists of about 59,000 clones, with roughly 94% occurring once and the leading ten covering less than 3%. This clone appeared once. This sample comprised CD8+ T cells from peripheral blood mononuclear cells, obtained after pregnancy. The chain links TRBV4-1 to TRBJ2-5; the D is unclear. The sequence derives from a female donor with multiple sclerosis, enrolled in a pregnancy study. In DNA form, the CDR3 reads TGCGCCAGCAGCCAAGATCTATCAGGGACCCAGTACTTC. It specifies CASSQDLSGTQYF.